A single sample is the source of the 13 T cell receptor beta chains below, sequenced in a study of TIL therapy for anti-PD-1-resistant metastatic lung cancer. This was the immunoSEQ v3 assay. Data came from immunoSEQ multiplex PCR; TCRdb stores just in-frame clones and leaves some out. The repertoire includes about 32,000 clones, around two thirds of them detected once, and around 2.9% sits in the top ten. Noted time point: pre-treatment sample, taken before nivolumab and TIL therapy. This specimen consisted of blood, obtained at baseline. The receptor source for this set is a woman aged 25-85 years with non-small cell lung cancer.

The V and J genes are TRBV18 and TRBJ1-1; possible D gene TRBD1, 5 bases. Germline V CDR1 and CDR2: KGHSH, LQKENI. Trimming left V 4 bases short and J 6 bases short, with 12 bases between. This CDR3 region has 13 residues. The CDR3 here is CASSQAGRAEAFF. In DNA, the CDR3 is TGTGCCAGCTCACAAGCAGGGCGGGCTGAAGCTTTCTTT.

The genes are TRBV19 and TRBJ2-3, with a weak D call TRBD2 (5 bases). Trimming left V 3 bases short and J 2 bases short, with 9 bases between. From germline, CDR1 is LNHDA and CDR2 SQIVND (reference sequence). The CDR3 has 14 amino acids. The CDR3 spells CASSIKRFTDTQYF. The CDR3, as DNA: TGTGCCAGTAGTATCAAGCGGTTCACAGATACGCAGTATTTT.

The rearrangement uses TRBV28 and TRBJ2-1; D is unclear. The germline CDR1 and CDR2 sequences are MDHEN and SYDVKM. V was clipped by 1 base and J by 9 bases, with 7 bases between them. This CDR3 is 12 amino acids long. The CDR3 spells CASSLLASEQFF. The DNA of the CDR3 is TGTGCCAGCAGTTTATTGGCCAGTGAGCAGTTCTTC.

This chain uses TRBV10-2 with TRBJ2-4; D is uncertain. Per the germline V gene, CDR1 is WSHSY and CDR2 is SAAADI. V lost 0 bases and J lost 4, with 10 bases in between. This CDR3 has 15 residues. The CDR3 protein is CASSESIQTKNIQYF. The CDR3, as DNA: TGCGCCAGCAGTGAGTCAATACAGACAAAAAACATTCAGTACTTC.

V gene TRBV5-4 combines with J gene TRBJ2-1, with 14 bases that match TRBD2. The CDR3 is 16 residues long. The J segment lost 4 bases and the V segment lost 0 bases, leaving 0 bases of the junction unmatched. Germline V gene lookup returns CDR1 SGHNT and CDR2 YYREEE (reference sequence). CDR3 residues: CASSLGLAGGYNEQFF. The DNA for the CDR3 is TGTGCCAGCAGCTTGGGACTAGCGGGAGGGTACAATGAGCAGTTCTTC.

This clone appeared a few times. This chain links TRBV7-9 with TRBJ1-1; D call uncertain. From germline, CDR1 is SEHNR and CDR2 FQNEAQ (reference sequence). The CDR3 runs to 13 residues. With 1 base removed from V and 1 base from J, the gap between germline ends came to 4 bases. CDR3 bases: TGTGCCAGCAGCTTAGAGGCGAACACTGAAGCTTTCTTT. Amino acid sequence: CASSLEANTEAFF.

J is TRBJ2-1 and V is TRBV29-1; D might be TRBD2 (7 bases). The germline gives CDR1 SQVTM, CDR2 ANQGSEA. The CDR3 runs 13 residues. Trimming cost V 7 bases and J 0 bases, with 10 bases left between them. The CDR3 is CSARGGSYNEQFF. CDR3 in DNA: TGCAGCGCGAGGGGGGGCTCCTACAATGAGCAGTTCTTC.

V gene TRBV9 combines with J gene TRBJ2-3; possibly TRBD2 for D (5 bases). Deletions cut 1 base from V and 0 bases from J, with 27 bases between. Looked up from germline, CDR1 is SGDLS and CDR2 is YYNGEE. The length of the CDR3 is 21 residues. CDR3 residues: CASSVNPPLPRSTRSTDTQYF. CDR3 in DNA: TGTGCCAGCAGCGTAAATCCCCCCCTCCCCCGGAGTACTAGGAGCACAGATACGCAGTATTTT.

This sequence joins TRBV10-1 and TRBJ2-5; TRBD2 matches 15 bases. Germline trimming cut 0 bases from V and 4 bases from J; bases unmatched to any gene: 6. The CDR3 is made up of 18 amino acids. Germline CDR1 reads WNHNN; CDR2 reads SYGVQD (reference sequence). This CDR3 is CASSESTQGLAGGETQYF. The CDR3 DNA reads as TGCGCCAGCAGTGAGTCGACTCAGGGACTAGCGGGAGGAGAGACCCAGTACTTC.

The chain carries TRBV7-2 and TRBJ1-1; D gene unclear. The CDR3 loop spans 13 amino acids. V dropped 0 bases and J dropped 4 bases, with 6 bases sitting between them. Germline CDR1 and CDR2: SGHTA and FQGNSA. CDR3 DNA sequence: TGTGCCAGCAGCTTAGCGTCGAGCACTGAAGCTTTCTTT. Its translation: CASSLASSTEAFF.

The chain joins TRBV6-5 to TRBJ2-7; TRBD2 agrees at 7 bases. CDR3 length: 13 residues. The J segment lost 2 bases and the V segment lost 6 bases, leaving 4 bases of the junction unmatched. Germline CDR1 MNHEY, CDR2 SVGAGI. CDR3: CASRGLVPYEQYF. The CDR3 DNA reads TGTGCCAGCAGAGGACTAGTTCCCTACGAGCAGTACTTC.

This chain uses TRBV5-1 with TRBJ1-4; D remains ambiguous. The length of the CDR3 is 16 residues. Germline V CDR1 and CDR2: SGHRS, YFSETQ. Trimming took off 1 base at V and 4 bases at J, with 14 bases between the two ends. CDR3 in amino acids: CASSLLGPGFNEKLFF. The CDR3 nucleotides read TGCGCCAGCAGCTTGTTGGGCCCGGGTTTTAATGAAAAACTGTTTTTT.

There are a few counts of this clone. One end of the junction does not line up with germline, which may come from a read error. The V call is TRBV6-4, the J call TRBJ1-1; tentatively, D is TRBD1 (5 bases). This CDR3 is 13 amino acids long. In germline, CDR1 is MRHNA, CDR2 SNTAGT. The CDR3 sequence is CASSESTVGTLSF. CDR3 bases: TGTGCCAGCAGTGAAAGCACGGTAGGGACCCTTTCTTTT.